This T cell receptor beta chain emerged from a study of T cell repertoires in ileal Crohn's disease. This clone was picked up a small number of times. Assay: immunoSEQ multiplex PCR; the TCRdb copy retains only in-frame clones and omits some. Among roughly 14,000 clones listed, about 70% were seen once. CDR1 is SNHLY and CDR2 is FYNNEI in the germline V gene. The CDR3 has 13 amino acids. With V trimmed by 5 bases and J by 2 bases, 2 bases remained unmatched. Sequenced material: ileal tissue. The chain joins TRBV2 to TRBJ1-2; 7 bases match TRBD1. The clonotype was recovered from an adult with Crohn's disease. This chain's CDR3 is CASSPDRNYGYTF. The CDR3 coding sequence is TGTGCCAGCAGTCCGGACAGGAACTATGGCTACACCTTC.